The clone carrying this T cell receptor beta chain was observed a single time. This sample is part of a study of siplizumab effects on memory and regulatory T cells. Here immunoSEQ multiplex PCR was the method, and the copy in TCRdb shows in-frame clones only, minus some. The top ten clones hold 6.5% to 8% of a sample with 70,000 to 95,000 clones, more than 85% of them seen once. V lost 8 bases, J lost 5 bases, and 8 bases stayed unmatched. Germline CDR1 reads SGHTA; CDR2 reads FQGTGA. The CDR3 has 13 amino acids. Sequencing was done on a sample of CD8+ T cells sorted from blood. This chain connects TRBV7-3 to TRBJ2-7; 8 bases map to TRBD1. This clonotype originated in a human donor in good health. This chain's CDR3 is CASSQGAANEQYF. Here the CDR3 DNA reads TGTGCCAGCTCTCAGGGGGCTGCCAACGAGCAGTACTTC.